This T cell receptor (beta chain) was found in a study of breast tumors, draining lymph nodes, adjacent tissues. Study results and limitations: That most tumor T cells come from lymph nodes remained unproven.

MiXCR, applied by TCRdb to the multiplex PCR reads, yields one record per CDR3 protein. The table has about 120,000 distinct CDR3 sequences, 15% to 20% seen once. The lymph nodes were axillary draining lymph nodes from breast cancer patients. In its sample, this clonotype was seen many times. Its antigen is not known. The sample comprised axillary lymph node tissue. This TCR came from a female donor with breast cancer. Some clones in this sample may be carry-over from other donors' samples.

The CDR3 sequence: CASKEGRRGYTF. CDR3 bases: TGTGCCAGCAAGGAGGGGCGGAGGGGCTACACCTTC. V is TRBV2 and J is TRBJ1-2, with D perhaps TRBD1 (5 bases). The germline V gene encodes CDR1 SNHLY and CDR2 FYNNEI. V gave up 7 bases and J gave up 8 bases, with 14 bases separating them. The CDR3 consists of 12 residues.